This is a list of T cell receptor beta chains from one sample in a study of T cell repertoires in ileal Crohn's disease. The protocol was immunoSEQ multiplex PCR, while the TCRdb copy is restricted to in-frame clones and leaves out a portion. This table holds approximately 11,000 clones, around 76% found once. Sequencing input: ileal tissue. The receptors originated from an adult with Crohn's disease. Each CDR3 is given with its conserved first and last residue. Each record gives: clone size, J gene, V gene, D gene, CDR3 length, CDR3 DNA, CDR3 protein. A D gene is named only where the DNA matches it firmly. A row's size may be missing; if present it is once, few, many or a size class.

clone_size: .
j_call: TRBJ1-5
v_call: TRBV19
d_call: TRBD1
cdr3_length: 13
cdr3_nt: TGTGCCACCAGGGGGTCAATTGCGCAGCCCCAGCATTTT
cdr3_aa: CATRGSIAQPQHF

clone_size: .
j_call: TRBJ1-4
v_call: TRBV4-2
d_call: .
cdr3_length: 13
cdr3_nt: TGTGCCAGCAGCCAAGAGGGAGGGACAAACCTGTTTTTT
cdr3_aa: CASSQEGGTNLFF

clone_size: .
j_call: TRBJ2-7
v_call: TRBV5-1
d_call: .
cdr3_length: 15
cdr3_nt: TGCGCCAGCAGCTTGGCTCCCGGAGCAGCGAATGAGCAGTACTTC
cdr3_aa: CASSLAPGAANEQYF

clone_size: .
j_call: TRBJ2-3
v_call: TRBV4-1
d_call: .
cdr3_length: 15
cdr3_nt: TGCGCCAGCAGCCAATTTCAGGGTCGCACAGATACGCAGTATTTT
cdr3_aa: CASSQFQGRTDTQYF

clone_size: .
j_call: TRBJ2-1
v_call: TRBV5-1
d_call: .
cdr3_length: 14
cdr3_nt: TGCGCCAGCAGCTGGCGGGGCGGGGACAATGAGCAGTTCTTC
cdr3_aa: CASSWRGGDNEQFF

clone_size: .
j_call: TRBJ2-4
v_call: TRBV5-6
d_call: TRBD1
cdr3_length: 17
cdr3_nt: TGTGCCAGCAGCTTGGGCGCCGGCGGGACAGGGTTGAACATTCAGTACTTC
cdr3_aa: CASSLGAGGTGLNIQYF

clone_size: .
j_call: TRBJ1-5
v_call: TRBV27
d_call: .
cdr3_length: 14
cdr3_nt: TGTGCCAGCAGTTTATGGGGGGGCGGGCAGCCCCAGCATTTT
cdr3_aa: CASSLWGGGQPQHF

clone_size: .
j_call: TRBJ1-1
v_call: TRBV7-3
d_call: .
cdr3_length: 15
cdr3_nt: TGTGCCAGCAGCTTACAGGGGATAATGAACACTGAAGCTTTCTTT
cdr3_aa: CASSLQGIMNTEAFF

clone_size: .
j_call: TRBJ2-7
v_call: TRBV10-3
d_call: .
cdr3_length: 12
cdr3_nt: TGTGCCATCAGTGTGTCAACTCTCGAGCAGTACTTC
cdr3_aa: CAISVSTLEQYF

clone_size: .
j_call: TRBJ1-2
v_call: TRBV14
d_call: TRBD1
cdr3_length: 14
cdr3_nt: TGTGCCAGCAGCTCAGGGGGACCCTTGAAGGGCTACACCTTC
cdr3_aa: CASSSGGPLKGYTF

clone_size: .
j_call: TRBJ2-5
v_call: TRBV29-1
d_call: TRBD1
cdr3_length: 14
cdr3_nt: TGCAGCGTTGTAGGGACAGCCGGCCGGGGGACCCAGTACTTC
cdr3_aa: CSVVGTAGRGTQYF

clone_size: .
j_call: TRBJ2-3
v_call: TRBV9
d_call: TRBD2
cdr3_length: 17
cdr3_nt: TGTGCCAGCAGCGTAGCTCAGGGACTAGATGTTTCAGATACGCAGTATTTT
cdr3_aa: CASSVAQGLDVSDTQYF

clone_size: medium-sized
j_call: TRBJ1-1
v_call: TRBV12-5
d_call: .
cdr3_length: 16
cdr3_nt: TGTGCTAGTGGTTTGGTACGGGGGGGGGCTGTCACTGAAGCTTTCTTT
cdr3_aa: CASGLVRGGAVTEAFF

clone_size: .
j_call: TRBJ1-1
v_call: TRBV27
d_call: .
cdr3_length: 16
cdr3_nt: TGTGCCAGCAGTTTATCGATGGGTTTCCGGGGCACTGAAGCTTTCTTT
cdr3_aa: CASSLSMGFRGTEAFF

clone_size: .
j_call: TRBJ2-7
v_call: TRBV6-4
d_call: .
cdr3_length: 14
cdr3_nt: TGTGCCAGCAGTAAACAGGGGGGGAGCGACGAGCAGTACTTC
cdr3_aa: CASSKQGGSDEQYF

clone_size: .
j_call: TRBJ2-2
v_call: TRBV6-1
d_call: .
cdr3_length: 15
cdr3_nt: TGTGCCAGCAGGGTGAGGGGGTATCTCACCGGGGAGCTGTTTTTT
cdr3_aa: CASRVRGYLTGELFF

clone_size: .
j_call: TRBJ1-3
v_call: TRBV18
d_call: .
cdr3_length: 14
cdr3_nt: TGTGCCAGCTCACCACCAACTACTGGAAACACCATATATTTT
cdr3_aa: CASSPPTTGNTIYF

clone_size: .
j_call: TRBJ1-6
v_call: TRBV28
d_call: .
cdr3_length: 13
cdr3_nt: TGTGCCACCAGGACATTGCCAAGGTCACCCCTCCACTTT
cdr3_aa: CATRTLPRSPLHF

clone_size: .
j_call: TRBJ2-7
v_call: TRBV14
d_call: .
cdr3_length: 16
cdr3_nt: TGTGCCAGCAGCCAAGGGGGACACCATTTAAGGATGGAGCAGTACTTC
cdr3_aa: CASSQGGHHLRMEQYF

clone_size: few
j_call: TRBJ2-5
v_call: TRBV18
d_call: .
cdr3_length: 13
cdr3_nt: TGTGCCAGCGGACTGGGCCAACAAGAGACCCAGTACTTC
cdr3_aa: CASGLGQQETQYF

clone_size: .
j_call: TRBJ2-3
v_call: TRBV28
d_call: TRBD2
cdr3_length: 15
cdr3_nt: TGTGCCAGCAGCACCCCCGGCAGCGGGGGGGGCACGCAGTATTTT
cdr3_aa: CASSTPGSGGGTQYF

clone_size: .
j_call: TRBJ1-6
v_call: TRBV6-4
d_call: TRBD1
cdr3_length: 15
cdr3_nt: TGTGCCAGCAGTGACTCGACAGGGGGTAATTCACCCCTCCACTTT
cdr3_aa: CASSDSTGGNSPLHF

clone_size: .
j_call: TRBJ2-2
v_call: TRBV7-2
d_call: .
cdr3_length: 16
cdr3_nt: TGTGCCAGCAGCCTTCGTTCAGGGGTGAACCCCGGGGAGCTGTTTTTT
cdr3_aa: CASSLRSGVNPGELFF

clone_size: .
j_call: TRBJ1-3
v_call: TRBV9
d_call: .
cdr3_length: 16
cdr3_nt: TGTGCCAGCAGCGTAGTTGGGGGCTGGTCTGGAAACACCATATATTTT
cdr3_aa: CASSVVGGWSGNTIYF

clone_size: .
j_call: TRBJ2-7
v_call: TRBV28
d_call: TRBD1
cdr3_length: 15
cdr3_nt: TGTGCCAGCAGTGCCCCGGGACAGGGGGCGAGGGAGCAGTACTTC
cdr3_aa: CASSAPGQGAREQYF

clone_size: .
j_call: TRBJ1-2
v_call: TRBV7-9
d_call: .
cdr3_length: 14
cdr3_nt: TGTGCCAGCAGCCATGGGGGGGAGGCCTATGGCTACACCTTC
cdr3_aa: CASSHGGEAYGYTF

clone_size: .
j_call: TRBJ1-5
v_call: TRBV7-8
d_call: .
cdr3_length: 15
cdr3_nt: TGTGCCAGCAGTTTTACTCAGGGGCGTCATCAGCCCCAGCATTTT
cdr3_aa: CASSFTQGRHQPQHF

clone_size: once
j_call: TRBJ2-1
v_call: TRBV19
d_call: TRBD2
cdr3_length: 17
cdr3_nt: TGTGCCAGTAGTCGGACTAGCGGGGGATACTCCTACAATGAGCAGTTCTTC
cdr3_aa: CASSRTSGGYSYNEQFF

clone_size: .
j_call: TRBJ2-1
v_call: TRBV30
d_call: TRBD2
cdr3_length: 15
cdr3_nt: TGTGCCTGGAGTGGGTGGAGCGGGGGGGCAGGTGAGCAGTTCTTC
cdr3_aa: CAWSGWSGGAGEQFF

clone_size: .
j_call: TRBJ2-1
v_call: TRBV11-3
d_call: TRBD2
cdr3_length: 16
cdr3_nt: TGTGCCAGCAGCTTAAGATCGGGGGGGGCAATCAATGAGCAGTTCTTC
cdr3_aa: CASSLRSGGAINEQFF

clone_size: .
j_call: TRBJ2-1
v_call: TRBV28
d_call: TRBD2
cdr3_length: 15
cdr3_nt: TGTGCCAGCAGCCCGACTAGCGGGGTTTACAATGAGCAGTTCTTC
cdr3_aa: CASSPTSGVYNEQFF

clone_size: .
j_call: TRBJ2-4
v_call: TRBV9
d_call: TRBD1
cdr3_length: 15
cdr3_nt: TGTGCCAGCAGCCCCCGACAGGGGGCTGGAAACATTCAGTACTTC
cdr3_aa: CASSPRQGAGNIQYF

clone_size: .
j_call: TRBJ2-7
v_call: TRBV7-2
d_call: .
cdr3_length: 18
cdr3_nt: TGTGCCAGCAGCCTCCCTTACCGGGGGGCCCTCTGGGCCTACGAGCAGTACTTC
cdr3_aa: CASSLPYRGALWAYEQYF

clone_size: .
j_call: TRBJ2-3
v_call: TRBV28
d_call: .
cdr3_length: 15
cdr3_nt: TGTGCCAGCATAGATCTAGACCCTAGCACAGATACGCAGTATTTT
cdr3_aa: CASIDLDPSTDTQYF

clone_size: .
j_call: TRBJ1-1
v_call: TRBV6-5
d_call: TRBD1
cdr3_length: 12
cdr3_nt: TGTGCCAGCAGCCCCAGGGGGGTTGAAGCTTTCTTT
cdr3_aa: CASSPRGVEAFF

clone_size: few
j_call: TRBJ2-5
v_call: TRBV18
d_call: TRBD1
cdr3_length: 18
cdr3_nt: TGTGCCAGCTCACCAACCGGAGGGAGCAGGGGGCGTCTTGAGACCCAGTACTTC
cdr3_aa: CASSPTGGSRGRLETQYF

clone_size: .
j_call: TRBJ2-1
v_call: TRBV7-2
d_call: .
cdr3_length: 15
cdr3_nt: TGTGCCAGCAGCCGCACAGGTGACCCAGTGGGCGAGCAGTTCTTC
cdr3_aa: CASSRTGDPVGEQFF

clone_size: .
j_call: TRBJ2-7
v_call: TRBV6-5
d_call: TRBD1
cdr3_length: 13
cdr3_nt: TGTGCCAGCATATCCGGGACAGCCTACGAGCAGTACTTC
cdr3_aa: CASISGTAYEQYF

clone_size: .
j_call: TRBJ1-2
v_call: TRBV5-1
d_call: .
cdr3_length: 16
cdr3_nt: TGCGCCAGCAGCCTACAGGGAACGCCAGGTAGCAGAGGCTACACCTTC
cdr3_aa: CASSLQGTPGSRGYTF

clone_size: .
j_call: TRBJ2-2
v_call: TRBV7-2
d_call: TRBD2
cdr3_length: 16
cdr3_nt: TGTGCCAGCAGCTTAGGGGGCGGGGGATCTACCGGGGAGCTGTTTTTT
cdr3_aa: CASSLGGGGSTGELFF

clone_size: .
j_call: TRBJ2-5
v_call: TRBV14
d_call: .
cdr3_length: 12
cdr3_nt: TGTGCCAGCAATCGCGGGGGCGAGACCCAGTACTTC
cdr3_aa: CASNRGGETQYF

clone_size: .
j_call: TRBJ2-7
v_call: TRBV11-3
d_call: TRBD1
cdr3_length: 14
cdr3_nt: TGTGCCAGCAGCTTAGGGACAGGGGTGAGCGAGCAGTACTTC
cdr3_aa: CASSLGTGVSEQYF

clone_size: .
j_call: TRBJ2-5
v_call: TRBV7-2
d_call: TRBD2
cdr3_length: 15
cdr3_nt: TGTGCCAGCAGCTTGGGACTAGCGGGGGTCCAGACCCAGTACTTC
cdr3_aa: CASSLGLAGVQTQYF

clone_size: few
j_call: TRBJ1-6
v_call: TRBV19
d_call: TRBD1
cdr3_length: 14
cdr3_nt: TGTGCCAGTACTTCTCGACAGGGAAATTCACCCCTCCACTTT
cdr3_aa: CASTSRQGNSPLHF

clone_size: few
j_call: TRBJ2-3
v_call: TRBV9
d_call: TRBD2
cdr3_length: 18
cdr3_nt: TGTGCCAGCAGCCCCCGGACTAGCGGGGGGGCACGAACAGATACGCAGTATTTT
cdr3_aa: CASSPRTSGGARTDTQYF

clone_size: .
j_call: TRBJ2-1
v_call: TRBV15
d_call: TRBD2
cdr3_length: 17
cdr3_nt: TGTGCCACCTACAAGGGAGCTAGCGGGCCAACCTACAATGAGCAGTTCTTC
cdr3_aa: CATYKGASGPTYNEQFF

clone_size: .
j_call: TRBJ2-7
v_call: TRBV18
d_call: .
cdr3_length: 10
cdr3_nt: TGTGCCAGCTGGCGGGGAGAGCAGTACTTC
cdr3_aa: CASWRGEQYF

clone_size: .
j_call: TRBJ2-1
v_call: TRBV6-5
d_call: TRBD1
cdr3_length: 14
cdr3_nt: TGTGCCAGCACACGCGGACAGGGTTCCAATGAGCAGTTCTTC
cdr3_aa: CASTRGQGSNEQFF

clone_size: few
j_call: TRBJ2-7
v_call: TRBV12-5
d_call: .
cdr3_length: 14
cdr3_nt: TGTGCTACCCGAGGCGGGTGGCCTCACGGCGAGCAGTACTTC
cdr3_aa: CATRGGWPHGEQYF

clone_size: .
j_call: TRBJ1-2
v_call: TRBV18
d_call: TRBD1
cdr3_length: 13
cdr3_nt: TGTGCCAGCTCACCGGGACAGAGCTATGGCTACACCTTC
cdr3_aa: CASSPGQSYGYTF